This TCR beta chain was documented in a study of blood T cell repertoires in COVID-19. For the study at large: Acute-phase and convalescent COVID-19 samples originated in the United States, Italy and Spain. The cDNA or gDNA used as material had been derived from T cells, B-cell-depleted T cells, or PBMCs.

In the source study's methods: Scientists estimated how many nucleated cells there were by amplifying reference gene primers. Clones were sequenced by immunoSEQ multiplex PCR, and TCRdb holds only the in-frame ones, with some missing. V, J and clone size are those of that table, while D and trimming were read from the DNA. The sample includes about 150,000 clones, roughly nine tenths of them seen just once. V was clipped by 0 bases and J by 4 bases; unmatched bases: 9. The length of the CDR3 is 17 residues. CDR1 is KGHSH, CDR2 LQKENI, per germline. The sequence came from a man aged 50-59 years with acute or convalescent COVID-19. The material sequenced was peripheral blood. The rearrangement uses TRBV18 and TRBJ1-1; the match to TRBD1 covers 9 bases. This chain's CDR3 is CASSPPGQGGSVTEAFF. The CDR3 bases are TGTGCCAGCTCACCACCGGGACAGGGAGGTTCGGTCACTGAAGCTTTCTTT.